Below, 27 T cell receptor beta chains from the same sample are listed, as sequenced in a study of T cells expressing NK-cell markers. One entry per CDR3 protein, without DNA, is what TCRdb gives after re-calling the 5' RACE reads. This repertoire includes around 180,000 distinct CDR3 sequences. The sequencing input was blood T cells: a sorted CD56 or NKG2C T cell subset, CD4+ or CD8+ T cells, or bulk PBMC T cells (not recorded which). The receptors shown here come from a man aged 18-75 years in good health.

The V gene is TRBV28, the J gene TRBJ2-1; no DNA is available, so the TRBD1 call from TCRdb remains unchecked. Germline V CDR1 and CDR2: MDHEN, SYDVKM. CDR3 length equals 11 residues. The chain's CDR3 is CASSPGTGLFF.

J is TRBJ1-5 and V is TRBV12-3 or TRBV12-4. The CDR3 runs 14 residues. CDR3 region: CASSLKGFTEPQHF.

The chain couples TRBV13 to TRBJ2-5; the TCRdb D gene call, TRBD1, has no DNA to confirm it. The length of the CDR3 is 14 residues. Germline loops: CDR1 PRHDT, CDR2 FYEKMQ (reference sequence). CDR3 protein: CASTIRGEQETQYF. Looking up the rest from reference TRBV13 and TRBJ2-5 gives the full variable domain: AAGVIQSPRHLIKEKRETATLKCYPIPRHDTVYWYQQGPGQDPQFLISFYEKMQSDKGSIPDRFSAQQFSDYHSELNMSSLELGDSALYFCASTIRGEQETQYFGPGTRLLVL.

CDR3 region: CASSYQHPGAPGLNEAFF. This rearrangement joins TRBV5-1 to TRBJ1-1; absent DNA, TCRdb's TRBD1 call cannot be checked. In germline, CDR1 is SGHRS, CDR2 YFSETQ. The CDR3 totals 18 residues.

The chain has TRBV19 and TRBJ1-5; TCRdb calls TRBD1, which cannot be checked without DNA. The CDR3 loop spans 14 amino acids. Germline lookup yields CDR1 LNHDA and CDR2 SQIVND (reference sequence). CDR3 amino acids: CASSRGPQNQPQHF.

The CDR3 protein is CASSPDGSAGANVLTF. The chain uses TRBV11-2 and TRBJ2-6. Germline V gene lookup returns CDR1 SGHAT and CDR2 FQNNGV. The CDR3 runs 16 residues.

The V call is TRBV20-1, the J call TRBJ2-3; absent DNA, TCRdb's TRBD2 call cannot be checked. Germline V lookup: CDR1 DFQATT, CDR2 SNEGSKA (reference sequence). The CDR3 contains 17 residues. The CDR3 loop reads CSAETGTSGPPTDTQYF.

The chain carries TRBV5-1 and TRBJ1-4; TCRdb indicates TRBD1, and absent DNA this call remains unverified. In germline, CDR1 is SGHRS, CDR2 YFSETQ. The length of the CDR3 is 14 residues. The CDR3 is CASSSSGGAGKLFF.

The genes are TRBV3-1 and TRBJ2-7. Germline CDR1 is LGHDT and CDR2 is YNNKEL (reference sequence). The CDR3 is 14 residues long. CDR3: CASSQEVGLYEQYF.

The genes are TRBV6-2 or TRBV6-3 and TRBJ2-3; the TRBD1 assignment by TCRdb is unverifiable without DNA. There are 21 residues in the CDR3. Germline values: CDR1 MNHEY, CDR2 SVGEGT. This CDR3 is CASSPTSGQGRTRTRTDTQYF.

J is TRBJ1-1 and V is TRBV6-5; TCRdb's D call, TRBD1, is unchecked because there is no DNA. There are 15 residues in the CDR3. CDR1 is MNHEY, CDR2 SVGAGI, per germline. This chain's CDR3 is CASSLGDRGKAEAFF.

V gene TRBV9 combines with J gene TRBJ2-1; absent DNA, TCRdb's TRBD2 call cannot be checked. The CDR3 length is 16 residues. Germline V gives CDR1 SGDLS, CDR2 YYNGEE. CDR3 region: CASSVGTSGGFSEQFF.

The chain uses TRBV7-8 and TRBJ2-7; lacking DNA, the TRBD2 call made by TCRdb goes unchecked. The germline V gene has CDR1 SGHVS and CDR2 FQNEAQ. This CDR3 comprises 16 residues. The CDR3 region is CASSLITAGNSYEQYF.

The chain employs TRBV7-9 and TRBJ2-3; the TCRdb call, TRBD2, lacks DNA for checking. Germline-derived CDR1 and CDR2 are SEHNR and FQNEAQ (reference sequence). The CDR3 contains 18 residues. CDR3 sequence reads: CASSLTELAGGITDTQYF.

This chain uses TRBV11-2 with TRBJ1-1; absent DNA, TCRdb's TRBD1 call cannot be checked. This CDR3 region has 13 residues. Germline CDR1 is SGHAT and CDR2 is FQNNGV. The CDR3 loop reads CASTLRAGAEAFF.

V gene TRBV2 combines with J gene TRBJ1-2; the D gene TCRdb calls, TRBD1, cannot be checked with no DNA. The length of the CDR3 is 15 residues. CDR1 is SNHLY and CDR2 is FYNNEI in the germline V gene. This chain's CDR3 is CASRERWQGAGGYTF.

The CDR3 sequence is CASSLGGLESYNEQFF. The chain recombines TRBV7-9 with TRBJ2-1; TCRdb gives TRBD1 as the D gene, but with no DNA this cannot be confirmed. Germline V gene sequence: CDR1 SEHNR, CDR2 FQNEAQ (reference sequence). CDR3 length: 16 residues.

The gene calls are TRBV3-1 and TRBJ1-1. The CDR3 has 16 residues. Germline assignment: CDR1 LGHDT and CDR2 YNNKEL (reference sequence). This CDR3 is CASSQDETPMNTEAFF.

This chain uses TRBV2 with TRBJ1-5. Germline V CDR1 and CDR2: SNHLY, FYNNEI. The CDR3 runs 14 residues. CDR3 sequence reads: CASSVDVANQPQHF.

The chain carries TRBV3-1 and TRBJ1-5; TCRdb returns TRBD1, unconfirmable since there is no DNA. The length of the CDR3 is 13 residues. CDR1 is LGHDT, CDR2 YNNKEL, per germline (reference sequence). The CDR3 sequence is CASSWDPEKPQHF.

The chain combines TRBV5-1 with TRBJ2-2; the TCRdb call, TRBD2, lacks DNA for checking. From germline, CDR1 is SGHRS and CDR2 YFSETQ. CDR3 length equals 13 residues. CDR3 in amino acids: CASSLRGVGELFF.

This chain connects TRBV6-4 to TRBJ2-1; TCRdb selects TRBD2, and the lack of DNA leaves this call unchecked. Germline CDR1 reads MRHNA; CDR2 reads SNTAGT. CDR3 size: 15 residues. The CDR3 region is CASSAWLAGDNEQFF.

The chain recombines TRBV12-3 or TRBV12-4 with TRBJ1-1. CDR3 length equals 16 residues. CDR3 protein: CASSLILGRLNTEAFF.

The chain couples TRBV12-3 or TRBV12-4 to TRBJ2-7; the D call from TCRdb, TRBD1, cannot be confirmed without DNA. The CDR3 consists of 12 residues. Here the CDR3 reads CASGRDTYEQYF.

The rearrangement joins TRBV12-5 to TRBJ2-5; TCRdb selects TRBD1, and the lack of DNA leaves this call unchecked. The CDR3 loop spans 14 amino acids. Germline V gene data show CDR1 as LGHNT and CDR2 as FRNRAP. CDR3 residues: CASGGGTGAETQYF.

The chain uses TRBV7-8 and TRBJ1-3; TCRdb picks TRBD1, but there is no DNA to check that call. Germline V gene lookup returns CDR1 SGHVS and CDR2 FQNEAQ. This CDR3 is built from 17 residues. CDR3 amino acids: CASSLVGQGGSGNTIYF.

V gene TRBV21-1 combines with J gene TRBJ2-7. TRBV21-1 is reported as a pseudogene. The CDR3 is 15 residues long. The CDR3 loop is CASSIRRTDSYEQYF.